Here is one T cell receptor beta chain with its context. This sample is part of a study of cytomegalovirus exposure and HLA in healthy donors. Amplification used 60 Vbeta primers and 13 Jbeta primers. Method: immunoSEQ multiplex PCR; TCRdb's copy keeps in-frame clones and lacks some. The table has approximately 130,000 clones, around 80% seen once. Trimming took 5 bases from V and 3 from J, leaving 8 bases between them. CDR3 size: 12 residues. Germline lookup yields CDR1 PRHDT and CDR2 FYEKMQ (reference sequence). The sequencing sample was made of PBMCs. V gene TRBV13 combines with J gene TRBJ2-7; no firm D call. This clonotype was obtained from a female donor in good health and CMV-seropositive. The DNA for the CDR3 is TGTGCCAGCAGCCCCTCAGACTACGAGCAGTACTTC. It encodes CASSPSDYEQYF.